The 25 T cell receptor beta chains below all came from one sample that was sequenced in a study of blood T cell repertoires in COVID-19 (dated by TCRdb to 2020 to 2021). Libraries were made using the immunoSEQ multiplex PCR assay. As stored in TCRdb, this immuneACCESS dataset retains in-frame rearrangements with V and J assigned. A fraction of the clones does not appear; measured against another copy, unresolved V genes explain less than half of the discrepancy, and the remainder lacks a known reason. This sample comprises about 100,000 clones, more than 90% of them detected only once. The ten top clones hold roughly 5% of the sample. The specimen sequenced was peripheral blood. The receptors derive from a man between 70 and 80 years old with acute or convalescent COVID-19.

This clone has just one count. The V and J genes are TRBV5-1 and TRBJ1-1; TRBD1 is a possible D gene (5 bases). The V end was cut by 3 bases, the J end by 7 bases, with 13 bases between. The V gene's germline CDR1 is SGHRS and CDR2 YFSETQ. The CDR3 totals 13 residues. As DNA, the CDR3 is TGCGCCAGCAGCTCCCAGGGCAGGAATGAAGCTTTCTTT. Its protein product is CASSSQGRNEAFF. The whole variable domain, filled in from reference TRBV5-1 and TRBJ1-1, reads KAGVTQTPRYLIKTRGQQVTLSCSPISGHRSVSWYQQTPGQGLQFLFEYFSETQRNKGNFPGRFSGRQFSNSRSEMNVSTLELGDSALYLCASSSQGRNEAFFGQGTRLTVV.

The chain carries TRBV18 and TRBJ1-1, with 7 nucleotides matching TRBD1. The CDR3 is 14 amino acids. After removal of 5 bases from V and 0 bases from J, the junction contained 3 bases not matched to a gene. Germline V gives CDR1 KGHSH, CDR2 LQKENI. CDR3 amino acids: CASSIDRVNTEAFF. The CDR3, as DNA: TGTGCCAGCTCAATCGACAGGGTGAACACTGAAGCTTTCTTT.

This chain uses TRBV27 with TRBJ1-1, with 7 bases lining up with TRBD1. Germline V CDR1 and CDR2: MNHEY, SMNVEV (reference sequence). The CDR3 runs 16 residues. Trimming removed 4 bases from V and 4 bases from J; junction bases left unmatched: 12. CDR3 loop: CASSSRGARQGTEAFF. Written as DNA, the CDR3 is TGTGCCAGCAGTTCACGGGGCGCCCGACAGGGCACTGAAGCTTTCTTT.

J is TRBJ2-3 and V is TRBV6-2 or TRBV6-3; no clear D. CDR1 is MNHEY and CDR2 is SVGEGT in the germline V gene. This CDR3 is 15 amino acids long. V lost 1 base to trimming and J lost 0 bases, with 8 bases between them. The CDR3 region is CASSYLTPSTDTQYF. In nucleotides, the CDR3 is TGTGCCAGCAGTTACTTAACTCCTAGCACAGATACGCAGTATTTT.

J is TRBJ2-7 and V is TRBV4-1; TRBD2 is a possible D gene (6 bases). The CDR3 extends over 14 amino acids. Per the germline V gene, CDR1 is MGHRA and CDR2 is YSYEKL. Trimming left V 1 base short and J 2 bases short, with 9 bases between. CDR3 loop: CASSQVGTPYEQYF. CDR3 sequence (DNA): TGCGCCAGCAGCCAAGTAGGGACTCCCTACGAGCAGTACTTC.

The chain is built from TRBV28 and TRBJ1-3; no definite D call. Trimming stripped 0 bases from V and 1 base from J, with 10 bases between. The CDR3 extends over 16 amino acids. The germline V gene has CDR1 MDHEN and CDR2 SYDVKM. DNA for the CDR3: TGTGCCAGCAGTTTATGGGCCCGGGGTTCTGGAAACACCATATATTTT. It specifies CASSLWARGSGNTIYF. The full variable domain, completed using reference TRBV28 and TRBJ1-3, is DVKVTQSSRYLVKRTGEKVFLECVQDMDHENMFWYRQDPGLGLRLIYFSYDVKMKEKGDIPEGYSVSREKKERFSLILESASTNQTSMYLCASSLWARGSGNTIYFGEGSWLTVV.

The chain combines TRBV7-2 with TRBJ1-1; possible D gene TRBD1, 5 bases. Trimming left V 3 bases short and J 4 bases short, with 15 bases between. This CDR3 is built from 15 residues. Germline lookup yields CDR1 SGHTA and CDR2 FQGNSA. The CDR3 coding sequence is TGTGCCAGCAGCTTGTGGGCCGCGCAGGGCACTGAAGCTTTCTTT. Its translation is CASSLWAAQGTEAFF.

This clone was found once. The rearrangement joins TRBV21-1 to TRBJ2-7; the table's D call of TRBD1 was not tested on the DNA. TRBV21-1 counts as a pseudogene. This CDR3 contains 14 residues. The CDR3 DNA reads as TGTGCCAGCAGCCGAGGGGACAGGACCTACGAGCAGTACTTC. Translated: CASSRGDRTYEQYF.

The chain employs TRBV4-2 and TRBJ2-7, with 13 bases that match TRBD2. CDR3 length: 18 residues. V gave up 4 bases and J gave up 2 bases; unmatched junction bases: 11. Germline CDR1 LGHNA, CDR2 YNFKEQ. CDR3 sequence reads: CASSLQPTSGGGTYEQYF. The CDR3 DNA follows: TGTGCCAGCAGCCTCCAACCCACTAGCGGGGGGGGAACCTACGAGCAGTACTTC.

The chain recombines TRBV7-9 with TRBJ2-1, with 10 bases aligning to TRBD2. CDR1 and CDR2 from the germline V gene are SEHNR and FQNEAQ (reference sequence). V dropped 6 bases and J dropped 1; count of bases not matched to a gene: 3. The CDR3 runs 15 residues. CDR3 nucleotides: TGTGCCAGCAGGCAGCGGGAGGGTTCCTACAATGAGCAGTTCTTC. This gives the protein CASRQREGSYNEQFF.

This clone was seen only a few times. The rearrangement joins TRBV23-1 to TRBJ2-7; D is unclear. TRBV23-1 is classed as an ORF, of uncertain function. The germline V and J ends were trimmed by 0 bases and 3 bases, with 18 bases remaining between them. The CDR3 sequence is 17 residues long. The CDR3 nucleotides read TGCGCCAGCAGTCAATCGAACCATCAGGCAAAGATCTACGAGCAGTACTTC. Encoded protein: CASSQSNHQAKIYEQYF.

Regarding this clone: The sample has other DNA sequences that encode this CDR3 too. The chain is built from TRBV27 and TRBJ2-5; D may be TRBD2 (5 bases). This CDR3 has 16 residues. The germline CDR1 and CDR2 sequences are MNHEY and SMNVEV (reference sequence). Trimming took 3 bases from V and 2 from J, leaving 16 bases between them. The CDR3: CASSLAGAGVQETQYF. The DNA for the CDR3 is TGTGCCAGCAGTTTGGCAGGCGCGGGTGTACAAGAGACCCAGTACTTC.

The chain combines TRBV6-5 with TRBJ1-4, with 7 bases identical to TRBD1. Looked up from germline, CDR1 is MNHEY and CDR2 is SVGAGI. The V gene end was trimmed by 6 bases and the J gene end by 8 bases; junction bases not matched to a gene: 3. CDR3 length: 12 residues. The CDR3 loop is CASRAGQEKLFF. CDR3 coding DNA: TGTGCCAGCAGGGCGGGACAGGAAAAACTGTTTTTT.

The chain uses TRBV5-4 and TRBJ2-7, with D perhaps matching TRBD1 (6 bases). Between the trimmed V and J ends, which lost 4 bases and 4 bases, there was a span of 9 bases. The CDR3 is made up of 12 amino acids. Germline CDR1 is SGHNT and CDR2 is YYREEE (reference sequence). The chain's CDR3 is CASSPDSYEQYF. The CDR3 nucleotides are TGTGCCAGCAGCCCGGACAGTTACGAGCAGTACTTC.

The genes are TRBV6-5 and TRBJ2-6; D is possibly TRBD1 (6 bases). This CDR3 is built from 13 residues. Germline V gives CDR1 MNHEY, CDR2 SVGAGI. Trimming stripped 8 bases from V and 3 bases from J, with 8 bases between. The CDR3 here is CASGRGGANVLTF. CDR3 in DNA: TGTGCCAGCGGCAGGGGTGGGGCCAACGTCCTGACTTTC.

The genes are TRBV18 and TRBJ2-3, with a possible D match to TRBD2 (5 bases). CDR3 length equals 14 residues. Germline CDR1 is KGHSH and CDR2 is LQKENI. Trimming took 0 bases from V and 7 from J, leaving 11 bases between them. CDR3 amino acids: CASSPPYSANTQYF. CDR3 bases: TGTGCCAGCTCACCACCCTATAGCGCGAATACGCAGTATTTT.

The chain couples TRBV6-5 to TRBJ1-1; 7 nucleotides align to TRBD1. The CDR3 runs 12 residues. The V gene's germline CDR1 is MNHEY and CDR2 SVGAGI. Germline trimming cut 6 bases from V and 10 bases from J; bases unmatched to any gene: 8. CDR3 DNA sequence: TGTGCCAGCAGGCTCCAGGGGGATCGAGCTTTCTTT. It translates to CASRLQGDRAFF.

V and J are TRBV28 and TRBJ2-7, with D unresolved. From germline, CDR1 is MDHEN and CDR2 SYDVKM. The CDR3 loop spans 15 amino acids. Trimming took off 5 bases at V and 2 bases at J, with 16 bases between the two ends. The DNA of the CDR3 is TGTGCCAGCAGTCCCGCGCGCCTCCCGGCCTACGAGCAGTACTTC. Protein sequence: CASSPARLPAYEQYF.

The genes are TRBV15 and TRBJ1-5; the match to TRBD1 covers 7 bases. Trimming removed 2 bases from V and 4 bases from J; junction bases left unmatched: 2. The CDR3 extends over 14 amino acids. Germline assignment: CDR1 LNHNV and CDR2 YYDKDF (reference sequence). CDR3 DNA: TGTGCCACCAGCAGAATCAGGGGGAATCAGCCCCAGCATTTT. Translated: CATSRIRGNQPQHF.

This chain joins TRBV19 and TRBJ1-1, with D possibly being TRBD1 (6 bases). The CDR3 is 13 residues long. The germline gives CDR1 LNHDA, CDR2 SQIVND (reference sequence). Trimming left V 3 bases short and J 7 bases short, with 12 bases between. The CDR3 nucleotides read TGTGCCAGTAGTATGGGCGGGGGCGGTGAAGCTTTCTTT. This codes for CASSMGGGGEAFF.

The rearrangement links TRBV27 to TRBJ1-6; tentative D call: TRBD1 (5 bases). The CDR3 length is 15 residues. Germline-derived CDR1 and CDR2 are MNHEY and SMNVEV (reference sequence). V dropped 3 bases and J dropped 5 bases, with 11 bases sitting between them. The chain's CDR3 is CASSLGGTNNSPLHF. The CDR3 DNA is TGTGCCAGCAGTTTGGGAGGGACCAATAATTCACCCCTCCACTTT.

This chain links TRBV6-5 with TRBJ2-2, with 7 nucleotides matching TRBD2. V lost 2 bases, J lost 2 bases, and 5 bases stayed unmatched. Germline values: CDR1 MNHEY, CDR2 SVGAGI. This CDR3 is built from 16 residues. The CDR3 loop reads CASSYTSSGNTGELFF. CDR3 coding DNA: TGTGCCAGCAGTTACACTTCTAGCGGCAACACCGGGGAGCTGTTTTTT.

The gene calls are TRBV5-4 and TRBJ1-3; D remains ambiguous. This CDR3 spans 14 amino acids. The ends were cut back, 3 bases at V and 0 bases at J, with 7 bases in the middle. Germline V gene data show CDR1 as SGHNT and CDR2 as YYREEE (reference sequence). The CDR3 reads CASSSPYSGNTIYF. In DNA form, the CDR3 reads TGTGCCAGCAGCTCTCCGTACTCTGGAAACACCATATATTTT.

The rearrangement links TRBV7-3 to TRBJ2-6, with D perhaps matching TRBD1 (6 bases). Trimming stripped 1 base from V and 4 bases from J, with 11 bases between. This CDR3 contains 16 residues. Germline V gene sequence: CDR1 SGHTA, CDR2 FQGTGA. CDR3 nucleotides: TGTGCCAGCAGCTTAATGCCAGGGGACGGGGCCAACGTCCTGACTTTC. Translated: CASSLMPGDGANVLTF.

The V call is TRBV5-4, the J call TRBJ1-1, with D perhaps TRBD1 (5 bases). The germline V and J ends were trimmed by 6 bases and 6 bases, with 12 bases remaining between them. The CDR3 covers 12 residues. Germline V lookup: CDR1 SGHNT, CDR2 YYREEE (reference sequence). CDR3 DNA: TGTGCCAGCACCACACAAGGGGCTGAAGCTTTCTTT. This codes for CASTTQGAEAFF.